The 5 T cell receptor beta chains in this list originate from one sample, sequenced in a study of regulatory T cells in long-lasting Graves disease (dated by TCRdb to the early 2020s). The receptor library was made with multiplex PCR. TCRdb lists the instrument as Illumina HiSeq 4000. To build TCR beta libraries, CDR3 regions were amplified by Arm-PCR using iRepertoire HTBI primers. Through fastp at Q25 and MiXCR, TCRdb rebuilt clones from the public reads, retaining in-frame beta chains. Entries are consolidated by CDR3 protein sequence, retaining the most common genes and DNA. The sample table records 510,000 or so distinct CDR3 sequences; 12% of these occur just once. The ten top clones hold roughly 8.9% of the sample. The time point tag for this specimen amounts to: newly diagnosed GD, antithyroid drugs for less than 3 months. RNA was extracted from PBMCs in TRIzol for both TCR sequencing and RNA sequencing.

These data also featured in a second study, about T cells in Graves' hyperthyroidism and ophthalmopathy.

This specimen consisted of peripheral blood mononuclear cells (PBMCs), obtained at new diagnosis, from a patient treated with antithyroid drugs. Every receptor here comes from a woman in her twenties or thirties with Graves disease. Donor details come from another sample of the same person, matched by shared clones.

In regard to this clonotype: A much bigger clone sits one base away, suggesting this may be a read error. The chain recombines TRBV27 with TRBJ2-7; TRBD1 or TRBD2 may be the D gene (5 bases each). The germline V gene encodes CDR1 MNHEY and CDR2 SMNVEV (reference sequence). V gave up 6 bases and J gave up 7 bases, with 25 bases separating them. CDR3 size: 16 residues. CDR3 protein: CASRLGMGTPEEEQYF. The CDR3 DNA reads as TGTGCCAGCAGACTAGGCATGGGGACCCCTGAGGAGGAGCAGTACTTC.

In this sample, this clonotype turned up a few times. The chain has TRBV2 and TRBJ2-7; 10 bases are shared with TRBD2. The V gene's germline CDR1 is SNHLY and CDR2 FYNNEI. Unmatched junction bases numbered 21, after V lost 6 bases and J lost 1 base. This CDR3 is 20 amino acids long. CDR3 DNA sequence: TGTGCCAGCAGCCAAGCAAGCGGTCCTAGCGGGAGTGAGGTTTCCTACGAGCAGTACTTC. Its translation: CASSQASGPSGSEVSYEQYF.

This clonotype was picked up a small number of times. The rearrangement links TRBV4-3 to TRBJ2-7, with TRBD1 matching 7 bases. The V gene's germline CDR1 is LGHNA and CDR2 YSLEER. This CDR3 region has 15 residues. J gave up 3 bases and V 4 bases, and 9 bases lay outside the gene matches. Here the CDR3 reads CASSLGWDRDYEQYF. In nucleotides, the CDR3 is TGCGCCAGCAGCCTAGGTTGGGACAGAGACTACGAGCAGTACTTC.

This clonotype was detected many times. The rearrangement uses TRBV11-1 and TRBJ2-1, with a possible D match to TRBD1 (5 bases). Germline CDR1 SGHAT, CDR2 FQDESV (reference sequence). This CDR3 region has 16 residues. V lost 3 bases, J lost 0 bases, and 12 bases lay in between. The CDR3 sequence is CASSFWGRSSYNEQFF. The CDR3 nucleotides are TGTGCCAGCAGCTTTTGGGGCCGCAGCTCCTACAATGAGCAGTTCTTC. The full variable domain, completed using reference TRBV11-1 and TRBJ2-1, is EAEVAQSPRYKITEKSQAVAFWCDPISGHATLYWYRQILGQGPELLVQFQDESVVDDSQLPKDRFSAERLKGVDSTLKIQPAELGDSAMYLCASSFWGRSSYNEQFFGPGTRLTVL.

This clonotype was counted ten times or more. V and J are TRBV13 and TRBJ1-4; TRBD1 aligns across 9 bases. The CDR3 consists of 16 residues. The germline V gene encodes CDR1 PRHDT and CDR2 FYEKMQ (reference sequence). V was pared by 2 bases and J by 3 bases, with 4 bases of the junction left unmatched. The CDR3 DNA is TGTGCCAGCAGCTTATTCCGACAGGGGGCTAATGAAAAACTGTTTTTT. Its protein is CASSLFRQGANEKLFF.